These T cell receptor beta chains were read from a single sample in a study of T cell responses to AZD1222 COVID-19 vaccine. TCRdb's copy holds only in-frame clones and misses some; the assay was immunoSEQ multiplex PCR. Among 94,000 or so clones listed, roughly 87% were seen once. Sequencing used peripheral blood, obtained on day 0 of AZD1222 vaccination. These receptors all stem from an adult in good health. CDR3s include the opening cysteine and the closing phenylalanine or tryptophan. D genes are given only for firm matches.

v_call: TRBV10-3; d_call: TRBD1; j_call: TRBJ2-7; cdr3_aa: CAILRRDRTPTHVKKPHEQYF; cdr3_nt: TGTGCCATTCTAAGGCGGGACAGGACCCCCACTCACGTGAAAAAGCCCCACGAGCAGTACTTC
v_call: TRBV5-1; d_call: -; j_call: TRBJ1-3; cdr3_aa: CASSPENRNTIYF; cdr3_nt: TGCGCCAGCAGCCCAGAGAATAGAAACACCATATATTTT
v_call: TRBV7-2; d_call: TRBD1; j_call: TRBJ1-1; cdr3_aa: CASSSLGQGNTEAFF; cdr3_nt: TGTGCCAGCAGCTCCCTTGGACAGGGGAACACTGAAGCTTTCTTT
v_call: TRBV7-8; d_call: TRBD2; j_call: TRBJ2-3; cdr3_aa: CASSSELAGGPDTQYF; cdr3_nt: TGTGCCAGCAGCTCCGAACTAGCGGGGGGCCCAGATACGCAGTATTTT
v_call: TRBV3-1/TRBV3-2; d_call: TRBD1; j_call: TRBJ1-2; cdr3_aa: CASSQDRVGYTF; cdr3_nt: TGTGCCAGCAGCCAGGACAGGGTCGGCTACACCTTC
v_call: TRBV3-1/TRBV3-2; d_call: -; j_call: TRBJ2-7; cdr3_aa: CASSQGYRGYEQYF; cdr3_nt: TGTGCCAGCAGCCAAGGGTATAGGGGCTACGAGCAGTACTTC
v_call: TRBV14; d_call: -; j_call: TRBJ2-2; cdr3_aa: CASSRARGTGELFF; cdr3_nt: TGTGCCAGCAGCCGCGCGCGGGGTACCGGGGAGCTGTTTTTT
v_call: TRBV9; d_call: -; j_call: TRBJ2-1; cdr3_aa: CASSVVQGSYEQFF; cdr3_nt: TGTGCCAGCAGCGTAGTGCAGGGTTCTTATGAGCAGTTCTTC
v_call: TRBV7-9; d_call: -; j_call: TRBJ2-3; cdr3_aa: CASSLAVPQHQQLDTQYF; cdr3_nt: TGTGCCAGCAGCTTAGCCGTCCCGCAACACCAACAGCTGGATACGCAGTATTTT
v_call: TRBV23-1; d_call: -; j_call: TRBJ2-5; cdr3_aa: CASTPWGIRETQYF; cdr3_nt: TGCGCCAGCACCCCGTGGGGGATCAGGGAGACCCAGTACTTC
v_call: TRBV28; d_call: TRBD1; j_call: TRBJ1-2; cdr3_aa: CASRPTGDLYGYTF; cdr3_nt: TGTGCCAGCAGACCTACAGGGGACCTCTATGGCTACACCTTC
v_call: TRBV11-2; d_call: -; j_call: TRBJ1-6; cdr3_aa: CASSLEVNSPESPLHF; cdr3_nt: TGTGCCAGCAGCTTAGAGGTGAACAGTCCCGAGTCACCCCTCCACTTT
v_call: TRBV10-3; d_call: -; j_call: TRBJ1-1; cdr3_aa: CAIRGGTENTEAFF; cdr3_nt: TGTGCCATCAGGGGAGGGACGGAGAACACTGAAGCTTTCTTT
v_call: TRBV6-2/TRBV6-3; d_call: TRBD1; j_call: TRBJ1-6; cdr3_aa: CASSYRDSLRSYNSPLHF; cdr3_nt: TGTGCCAGCAGTTACCGGGACAGTCTTCGCTCCTATAATTCACCCCTCCACTTT
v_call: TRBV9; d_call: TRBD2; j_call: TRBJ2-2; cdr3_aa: CASSSRLAGGPGELFF; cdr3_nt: TGTGCCAGCAGCTCCAGACTAGCGGGGGGGCCCGGGGAGCTGTTTTTT
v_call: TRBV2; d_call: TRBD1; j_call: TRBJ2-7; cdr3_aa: CASSETGGAREQYF; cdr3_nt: TGTGCCAGCAGTGAGACAGGGGGCGCCCGGGAGCAGTACTTC
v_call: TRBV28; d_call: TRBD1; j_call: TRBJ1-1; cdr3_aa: CASTRGTGVTEAFF; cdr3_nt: TGTGCCAGCACCCGAGGGACAGGGGTGACTGAAGCTTTCTTT
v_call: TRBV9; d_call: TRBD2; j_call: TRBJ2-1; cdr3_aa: CASLPGTSGGSSYNEQFF; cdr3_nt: TGTGCCAGCCTCCCAGGGACTAGCGGGGGGTCCTCCTACAATGAGCAGTTCTTC
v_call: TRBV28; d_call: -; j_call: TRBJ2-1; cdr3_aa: CASSRSPGRYSYNEQFF; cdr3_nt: TGTGCCAGCAGTCGATCACCCGGACGGTACTCCTACAATGAGCAGTTCTTC
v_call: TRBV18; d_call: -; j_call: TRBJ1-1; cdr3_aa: CASSPDFYMNTEAFF; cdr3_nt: TGTGCCAGCTCACCGGACTTTTACATGAACACTGAAGCTTTCTTT
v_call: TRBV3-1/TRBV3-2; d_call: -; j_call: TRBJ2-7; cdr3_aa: CASSTNIYEQYF; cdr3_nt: TGTGCCAGCAGCACCAATATCTACGAGCAGTACTTC
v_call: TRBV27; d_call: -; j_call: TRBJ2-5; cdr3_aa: CASSLAGPQETQYF; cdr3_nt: TGTGCCAGCAGTTTAGCGGGACCGCAAGAGACCCAGTACTTC